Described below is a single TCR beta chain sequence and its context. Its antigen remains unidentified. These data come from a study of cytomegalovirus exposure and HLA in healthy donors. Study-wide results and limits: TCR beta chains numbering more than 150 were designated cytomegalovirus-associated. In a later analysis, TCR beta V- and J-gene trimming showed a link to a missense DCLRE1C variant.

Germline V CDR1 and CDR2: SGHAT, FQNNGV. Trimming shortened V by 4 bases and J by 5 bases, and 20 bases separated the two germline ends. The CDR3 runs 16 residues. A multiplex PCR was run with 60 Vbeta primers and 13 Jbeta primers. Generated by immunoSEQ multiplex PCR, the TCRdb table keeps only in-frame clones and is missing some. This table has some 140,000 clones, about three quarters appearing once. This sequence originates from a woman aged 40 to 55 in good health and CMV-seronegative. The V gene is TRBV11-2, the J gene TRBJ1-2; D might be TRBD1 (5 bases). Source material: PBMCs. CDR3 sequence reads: CASSSLRQGAGYGYTF. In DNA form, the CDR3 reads TGTGCCAGCAGCTCCTTAAGGCAAGGGGCGGGGTATGGCTACACCTTC.